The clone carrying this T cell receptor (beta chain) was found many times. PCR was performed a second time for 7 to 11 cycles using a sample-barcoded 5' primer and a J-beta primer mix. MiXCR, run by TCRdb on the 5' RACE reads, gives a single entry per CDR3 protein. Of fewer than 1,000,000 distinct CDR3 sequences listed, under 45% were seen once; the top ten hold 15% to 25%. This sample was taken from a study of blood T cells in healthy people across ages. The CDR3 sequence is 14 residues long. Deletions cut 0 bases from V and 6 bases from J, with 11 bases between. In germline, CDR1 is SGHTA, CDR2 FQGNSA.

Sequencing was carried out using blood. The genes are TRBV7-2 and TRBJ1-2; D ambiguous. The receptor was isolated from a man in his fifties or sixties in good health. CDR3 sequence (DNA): TGTGCCAGCAGCTTAGCGCCCCGACTGGATGGCTACACCTTC. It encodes CASSLAPRLDGYTF.